This T cell receptor delta chain was obtained from a study of gamma-delta T cells after stem cell transplantation. TCRdb redid clone calling on the RT-PCR reads using CATT. The table shows around 3,000 delta-chain clones, with around 1.7% occurring only once. This clone is deemed medium-sized (0.01 to 0.1%). In germline, CDR1 is NSMFDY, CDR2 ISSIKDK. V lost 1 base to trimming and J lost 2 bases; unmatched junction nucleotides: 9. The CDR3 spans 17 residues. The sequenced sample consisted of gamma-delta T cells. This TCR was sampled from a human donor. It is not recorded whose cells these are; they may come from a transplant donor. The chain recombines TRAV29/DV5 with TRDJ1; TRDD3 matches 12 bases. The chain's CDR3 is CAASPGGYDQYTDKLIF. CDR3 coding DNA: TGTGCAGCAAGCCCTGGGGGATACGACCAGTATACCGATAAACTCATCTTT.